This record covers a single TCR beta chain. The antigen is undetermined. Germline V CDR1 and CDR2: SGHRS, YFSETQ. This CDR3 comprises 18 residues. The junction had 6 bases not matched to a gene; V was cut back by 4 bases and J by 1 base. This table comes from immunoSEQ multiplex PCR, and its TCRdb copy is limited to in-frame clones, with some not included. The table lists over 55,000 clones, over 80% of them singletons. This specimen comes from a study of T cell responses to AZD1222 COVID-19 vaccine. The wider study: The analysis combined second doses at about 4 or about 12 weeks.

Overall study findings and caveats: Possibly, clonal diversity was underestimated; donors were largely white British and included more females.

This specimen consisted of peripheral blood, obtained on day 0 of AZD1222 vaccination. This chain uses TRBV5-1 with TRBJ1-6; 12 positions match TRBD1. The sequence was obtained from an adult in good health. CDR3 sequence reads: CASSLGTGGRSYNSPLHF. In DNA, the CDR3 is TGCGCCAGCAGCCTAGGGACAGGGGGCAGGTCCTATAATTCACCCCTCCACTTT.